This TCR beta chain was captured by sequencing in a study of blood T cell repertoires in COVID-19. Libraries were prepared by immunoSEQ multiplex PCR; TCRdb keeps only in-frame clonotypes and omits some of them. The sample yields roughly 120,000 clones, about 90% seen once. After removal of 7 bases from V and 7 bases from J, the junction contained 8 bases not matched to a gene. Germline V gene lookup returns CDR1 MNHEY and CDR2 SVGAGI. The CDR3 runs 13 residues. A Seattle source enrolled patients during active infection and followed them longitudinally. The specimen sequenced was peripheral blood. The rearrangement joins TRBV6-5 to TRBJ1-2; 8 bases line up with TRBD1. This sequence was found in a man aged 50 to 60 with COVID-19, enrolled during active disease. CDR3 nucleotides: TGTGCCAGCACCCAGGGGGCCCGGGGTGGCTACACCTTC. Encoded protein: CASTQGARGGYTF.